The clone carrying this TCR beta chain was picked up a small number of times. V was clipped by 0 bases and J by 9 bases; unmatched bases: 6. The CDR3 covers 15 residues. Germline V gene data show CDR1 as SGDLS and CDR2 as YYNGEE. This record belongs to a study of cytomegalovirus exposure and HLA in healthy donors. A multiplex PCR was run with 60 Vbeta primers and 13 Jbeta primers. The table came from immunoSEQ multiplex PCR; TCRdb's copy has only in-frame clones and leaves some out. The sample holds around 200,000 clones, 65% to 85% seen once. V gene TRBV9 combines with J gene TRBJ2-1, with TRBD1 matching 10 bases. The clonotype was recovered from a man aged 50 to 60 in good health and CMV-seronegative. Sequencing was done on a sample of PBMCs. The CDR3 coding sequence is TGTGCCAGCAGCGTAGGTGAGGGACAGGGGACTGAGCAGTTCTTC. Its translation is CASSVGEGQGTEQFF.